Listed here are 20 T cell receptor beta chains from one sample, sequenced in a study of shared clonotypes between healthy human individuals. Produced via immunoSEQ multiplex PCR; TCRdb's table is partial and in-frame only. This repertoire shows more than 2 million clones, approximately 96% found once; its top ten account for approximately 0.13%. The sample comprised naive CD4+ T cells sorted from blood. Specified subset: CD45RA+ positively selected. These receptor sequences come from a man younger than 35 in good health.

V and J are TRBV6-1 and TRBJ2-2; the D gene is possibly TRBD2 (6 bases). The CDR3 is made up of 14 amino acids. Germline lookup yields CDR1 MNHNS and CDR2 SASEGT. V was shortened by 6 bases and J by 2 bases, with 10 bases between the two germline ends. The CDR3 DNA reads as TGTGCCAGCAGCGGGGGTAAAAACACCGGGGAGCTGTTTTTT. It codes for CASSGGKNTGELFF.

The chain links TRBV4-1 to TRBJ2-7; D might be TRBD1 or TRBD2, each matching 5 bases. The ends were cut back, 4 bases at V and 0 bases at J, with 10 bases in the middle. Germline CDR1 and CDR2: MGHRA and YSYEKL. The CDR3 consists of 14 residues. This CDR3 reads CASSRDPSSYEQYF. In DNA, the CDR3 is TGCGCCAGCAGCCGGGACCCTAGCTCCTACGAGCAGTACTTC.

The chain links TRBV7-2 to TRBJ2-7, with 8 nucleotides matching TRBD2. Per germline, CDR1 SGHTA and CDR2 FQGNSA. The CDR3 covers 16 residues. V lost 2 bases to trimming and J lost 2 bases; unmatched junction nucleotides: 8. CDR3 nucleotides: TGTGCCAGCAGCTTAACGGGGAGCGGGGGAACCTACGAGCAGTACTTC. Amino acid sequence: CASSLTGSGGTYEQYF.

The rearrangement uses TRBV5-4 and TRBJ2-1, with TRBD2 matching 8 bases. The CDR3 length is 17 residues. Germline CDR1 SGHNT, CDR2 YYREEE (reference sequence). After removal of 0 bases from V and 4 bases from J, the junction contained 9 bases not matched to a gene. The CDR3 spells CASSLGGPAGVYNEQFF. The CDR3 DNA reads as TGTGCCAGCAGCTTGGGGGGCCCAGCGGGAGTGTACAATGAGCAGTTCTTC.

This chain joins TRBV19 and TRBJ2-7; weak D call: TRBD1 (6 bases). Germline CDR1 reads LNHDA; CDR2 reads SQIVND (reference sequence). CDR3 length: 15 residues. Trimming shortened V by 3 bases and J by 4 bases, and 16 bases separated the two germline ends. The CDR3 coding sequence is TGTGCCAGTAGTATTGTGTCAGGGGTTCGGTACGAGCAGTACTTC. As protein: CASSIVSGVRYEQYF.

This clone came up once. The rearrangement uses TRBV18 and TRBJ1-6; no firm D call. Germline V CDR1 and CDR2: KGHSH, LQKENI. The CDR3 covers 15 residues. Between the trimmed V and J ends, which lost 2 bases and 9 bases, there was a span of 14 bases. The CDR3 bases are TGTGCCAGCTCACCAGTGTCGTTTGAAAGTTCACCCCTCCACTTT. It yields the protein CASSPVSFESSPLHF.

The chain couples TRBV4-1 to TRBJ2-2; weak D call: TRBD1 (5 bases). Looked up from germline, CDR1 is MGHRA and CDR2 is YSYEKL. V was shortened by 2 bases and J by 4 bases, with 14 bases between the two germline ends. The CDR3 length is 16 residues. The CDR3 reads CASSQWTQGITGELFF. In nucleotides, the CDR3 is TGCGCCAGCAGCCAATGGACCCAGGGTATCACCGGGGAGCTGTTTTTT.

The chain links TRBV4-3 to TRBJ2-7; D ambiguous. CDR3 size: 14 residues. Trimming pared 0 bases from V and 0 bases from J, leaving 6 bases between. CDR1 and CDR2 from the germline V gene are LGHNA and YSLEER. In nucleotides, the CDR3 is TGCGCCAGCAGCCAAGAGAGCGCCTCCTACGAGCAGTACTTC. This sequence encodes CASSQESASYEQYF.

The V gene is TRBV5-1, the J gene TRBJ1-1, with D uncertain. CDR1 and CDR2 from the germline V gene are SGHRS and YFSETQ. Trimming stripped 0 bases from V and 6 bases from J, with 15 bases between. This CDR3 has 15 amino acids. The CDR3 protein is CASSLESSTGSEAFF. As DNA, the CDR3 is TGCGCCAGCAGCTTGGAATCGTCTACGGGGTCTGAAGCTTTCTTT.

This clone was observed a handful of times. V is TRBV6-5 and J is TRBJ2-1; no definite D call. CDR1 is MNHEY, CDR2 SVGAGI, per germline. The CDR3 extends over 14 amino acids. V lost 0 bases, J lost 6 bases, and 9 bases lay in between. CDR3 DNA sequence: TGTGCCAGCAGTTACTCAGTGGCTGTCAATGAGCAGTTCTTC. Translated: CASSYSVAVNEQFF.

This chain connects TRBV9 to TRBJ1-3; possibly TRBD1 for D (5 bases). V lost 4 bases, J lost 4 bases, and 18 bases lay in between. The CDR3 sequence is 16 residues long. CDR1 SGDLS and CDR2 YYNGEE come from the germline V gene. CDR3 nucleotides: TGTGCCAGCAGCCCCGGGGACGGAGGGATAGGAAACACCATATATTTT. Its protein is CASSPGDGGIGNTIYF.

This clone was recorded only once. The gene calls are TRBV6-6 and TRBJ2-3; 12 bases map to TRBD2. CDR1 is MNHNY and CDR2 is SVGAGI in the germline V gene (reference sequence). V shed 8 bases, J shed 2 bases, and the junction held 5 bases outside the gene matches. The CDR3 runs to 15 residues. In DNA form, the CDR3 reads TGTGCCAGCCACCGACTAGCGGGAGACACAGATACGCAGTATTTT. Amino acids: CASHRLAGDTDTQYF.

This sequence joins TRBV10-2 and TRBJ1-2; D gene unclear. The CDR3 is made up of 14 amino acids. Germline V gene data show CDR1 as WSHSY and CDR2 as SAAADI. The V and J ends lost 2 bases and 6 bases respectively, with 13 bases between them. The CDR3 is CASSERAFGHGYTF. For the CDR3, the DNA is TGCGCCAGCAGTGAGCGGGCGTTCGGACATGGCTACACCTTC.

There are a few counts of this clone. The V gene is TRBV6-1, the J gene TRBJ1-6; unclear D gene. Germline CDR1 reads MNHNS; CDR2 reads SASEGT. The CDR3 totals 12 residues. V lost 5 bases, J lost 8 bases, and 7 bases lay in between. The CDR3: CASSKRDSPLHF. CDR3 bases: TGTGCCAGCAGTAAAAGGGATTCACCCCTCCACTTT.

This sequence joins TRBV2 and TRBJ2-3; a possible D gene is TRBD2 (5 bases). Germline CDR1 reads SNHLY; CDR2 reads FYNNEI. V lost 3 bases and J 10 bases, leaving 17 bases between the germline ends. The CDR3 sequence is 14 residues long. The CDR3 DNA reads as TGTGCCAGCAGTGAGTCTAGCAATAGGTTGGCGCAGTATTTT. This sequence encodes CASSESSNRLAQYF.

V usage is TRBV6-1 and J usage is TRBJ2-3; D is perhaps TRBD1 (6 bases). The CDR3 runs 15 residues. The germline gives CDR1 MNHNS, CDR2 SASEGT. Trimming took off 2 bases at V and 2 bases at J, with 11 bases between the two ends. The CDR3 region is CASSEPTGFTDTQYF. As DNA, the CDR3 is TGTGCCAGCAGTGAACCGACAGGTTTCACAGATACGCAGTATTTT.

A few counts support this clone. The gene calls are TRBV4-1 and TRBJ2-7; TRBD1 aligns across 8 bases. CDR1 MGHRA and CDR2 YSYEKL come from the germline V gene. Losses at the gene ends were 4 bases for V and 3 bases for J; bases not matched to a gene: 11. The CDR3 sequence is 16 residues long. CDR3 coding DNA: TGCGCCAGCAGCCGCATCGCGGGGACAGGAATCTACGAGCAGTACTTC. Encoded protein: CASSRIAGTGIYEQYF.

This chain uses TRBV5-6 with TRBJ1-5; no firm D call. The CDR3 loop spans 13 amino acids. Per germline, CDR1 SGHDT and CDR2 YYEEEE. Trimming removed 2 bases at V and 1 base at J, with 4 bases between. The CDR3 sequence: CASSFSSNQPQHF. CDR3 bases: TGTGCCAGCAGCTTCTCGAGCAATCAGCCCCAGCATTTT.

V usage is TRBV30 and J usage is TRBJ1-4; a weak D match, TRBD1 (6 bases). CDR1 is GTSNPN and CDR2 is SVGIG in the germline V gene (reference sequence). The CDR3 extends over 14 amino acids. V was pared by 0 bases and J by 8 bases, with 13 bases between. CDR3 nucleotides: TGTGCCTGGAGTGTAGGGGGAGTTGAGGAAAAACTGTTTTTT. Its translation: CAWSVGGVEEKLFF.

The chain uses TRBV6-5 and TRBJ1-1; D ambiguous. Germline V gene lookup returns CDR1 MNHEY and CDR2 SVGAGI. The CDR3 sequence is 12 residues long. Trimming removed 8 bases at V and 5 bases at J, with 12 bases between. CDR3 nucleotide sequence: TGTGCCAGCGGCGAGGGATCGACTGAAGCTTTCTTT. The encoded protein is CASGEGSTEAFF.